This entry lists 27 T cell receptor beta chains sequenced from one sample in a study of blood T cell repertoires in COVID-19. Clones were read by immunoSEQ multiplex PCR, and TCRdb kept only the in-frame ones, dropping some. The sample has over 250,000 clones, nearly 90% seen once; the top ten hold under 2.5%. Sequencing was carried out using PBMCs or T cells enriched from blood (not recorded which). The receptors were sampled from a woman aged 55-70 years who had recovered from COVID-19.

The V gene is TRBV25-1, the J gene TRBJ2-7; D gene uncertain. Germline CDR1 is MGHDK and CDR2 is SYGVNS. The CDR3 runs 11 residues. Between the trimmed V and J ends, which lost 4 bases and 3 bases, there was a span of 4 bases. The CDR3 DNA reads as TGTGCCAGCAGTGCCTACTACGAGCAGTACTTC. Protein product: CASSAYYEQYF.

In this sample, this clone turned up once. The genes are TRBV6-6 and TRBJ1-6; no reliable D call. Germline V gene lookup returns CDR1 MNHNY and CDR2 SVGAGI (reference sequence). The V and J ends lost 2 bases and 7 bases respectively, with 9 bases between them. The CDR3 covers 14 residues. CDR3 sequence (DNA): TGTGCCAGCAGTTACGAAAGCCAAAATTCACCCCTCCACTTT. The encoded protein is CASSYESQNSPLHF.

In regard to this clone: The same CDR3 arises from other DNA sequences in this sample as well. The gene calls are TRBV11-2 and TRBJ1-5; maybe TRBD1 (5 bases). There are 13 residues in the CDR3. Germline loops: CDR1 SGHAT, CDR2 FQNNGV. V was shortened by 0 bases and J by 6 bases, with 6 bases between the two germline ends. The CDR3, as DNA: TGTGCCAGCAGCTTAGATCAGGGTCAGCCCCAGCATTTT. Amino acid sequence: CASSLDQGQPQHF.

The chain links TRBV2 to TRBJ1-5; a weak D match, TRBD1 (5 bases). Trimming cost V 3 bases and J 5 bases, with 11 bases left between them. Germline V gene sequence: CDR1 SNHLY, CDR2 FYNNEI. The CDR3 length is 14 residues. CDR3 region: CASSERTTDQPQHF. The CDR3 coding sequence is TGTGCCAGCAGTGAGAGGACAACGGATCAGCCCCAGCATTTT.

The rearrangement joins TRBV7-9 to TRBJ2-7, with 9 nucleotides matching TRBD1. Germline CDR1 is SEHNR and CDR2 is FQNEAQ (reference sequence). J gave up 10 bases and V 5 bases, and 12 bases lay outside the gene matches. The CDR3 length is 14 residues. The CDR3 nucleotides read TGTGCCAGCAGCCCTGAATGGACAGGGGCTGGACAGTACTTC. It is translated as CASSPEWTGAGQYF. Full variable domain (rest looked up from reference TRBV7-9 and TRBJ2-7): DTGVSQNPRHKITKRGQNVTFRCDPISEHNRLYWYRQTLGQGPEFLTYFQNEAQLEKSRLLSDRFSAERPKGSFSTLEIQRTEQGDSAMYLCASSPEWTGAGQYFGPGTRLTVT.

A few counts support this clone. The chain joins TRBV5-1 to TRBJ2-6; D might be TRBD2 (6 bases). Per the germline V gene, CDR1 is SGHRS and CDR2 is YFSETQ. The ends were cut back, 4 bases at V and 1 base at J, with 15 bases in the middle. CDR3 size: 17 residues. CDR3 sequence (DNA): TGCGCCAGCAGCGCGGGGAATAGCGGTTCTGGGGCCAACGTCCTGACTTTC. Amino acids: CASSAGNSGSGANVLTF.

This clone came up a few times. The rearrangement uses TRBV12-3 or TRBV12-4 and TRBJ1-1, with 9 bases identical to TRBD1. This CDR3 is built from 13 residues. The V and J ends lost 7 bases and 11 bases, in that order; junction bases with no gene match: 11. This CDR3 reads CASTDRGAGKAFF. Here the CDR3 DNA reads TGTGCCAGCACGGACAGGGGTGCGGGGAAGGCTTTCTTT.

The chain joins TRBV7-9 to TRBJ1-2, with 9 bases fitting TRBD1. CDR3 size: 14 residues. J lost 4 bases, V lost 2 bases, and 2 bases had no gene match. Germline V CDR1 and CDR2: SEHNR, FQNEAQ (reference sequence). CDR3 coding DNA: TGTGCCAGCAGCTTAAAACAGGGGGCCTATGGCTACACCTTC. This sequence encodes CASSLKQGAYGYTF.

The chain employs TRBV3-1 (or the pseudogene TRBV3-2) and TRBJ1-5; 10 nucleotides line up with TRBD1. The V segment lost 8 bases and the J segment 1 base; nucleotides outside the gene matches: 5. This CDR3 contains 15 residues. The germline CDR1 and CDR2 sequences are LGHDT and YNNKEL (reference sequence). CDR3 sequence reads: CASRQGARSNQPQHF. CDR3 coding DNA: TGTGCCAGCCGACAGGGGGCGCGAAGCAATCAGCCCCAGCATTTT.

This chain uses TRBV2 with TRBJ2-5; TRBD2 matches 8 bases. The CDR3 extends over 15 amino acids. Per the germline V gene, CDR1 is SNHLY and CDR2 is FYNNEI. V gave up 3 bases and J gave up 4 bases; unmatched junction bases: 7. The CDR3 nucleotides are TGTGCCAGCAGTGACCCCGGGGGGGAACGAGAGACCCAGTACTTC. Its protein is CASSDPGGERETQYF.

This rearrangement joins TRBV27 to TRBJ2-7, with 7 bases identical to TRBD1. Germline CDR1 and CDR2: MNHEY and SMNVEV (reference sequence). The V segment lost 7 bases and the J segment 3 bases; nucleotides outside the gene matches: 9. The CDR3 covers 14 residues. The CDR3 sequence: CASTPGTAFYEQYF. In nucleotides, the CDR3 is TGTGCCAGCACGCCCGGGACAGCCTTCTACGAGCAGTACTTC.

This chain uses TRBV19 with TRBJ1-5, with 8 bases fitting TRBD1. CDR3 length: 13 amino acids. Germline values: CDR1 LNHDA, CDR2 SQIVND (reference sequence). V gave up 5 bases and J gave up 6 bases; unmatched junction bases: 3. This chain's CDR3 is CASSDRGGQPQHF. The CDR3 DNA reads as TGTGCCAGTAGTGACAGGGGTGGTCAGCCCCAGCATTTT.

On this clone itself: The sample holds other DNA sequences that translate to the same CDR3. The rearrangement links TRBV18 to TRBJ1-1, with 8 bases that match TRBD1. Germline V gene data show CDR1 as KGHSH and CDR2 as LQKENI. The CDR3 totals 14 residues. J was trimmed by 4 bases and V by 3 bases; bases with no gene match: 4. DNA for the CDR3: TGTGCCAGCTCACCGGACAGGGTGGGCACTGAAGCTTTCTTT. Its translation is CASSPDRVGTEAFF.

A single count supports this clone. The V call is TRBV3-1 (or the pseudogene TRBV3-2), the J call TRBJ1-5; TRBD1 might be the D (5 bases). The CDR3 is 13 residues long. V was clipped by 3 bases and J by 7 bases, with 10 bases between them. CDR1 is LGHDT and CDR2 is YNNKEL in the germline V gene (reference sequence). The DNA of the CDR3 is TGTGCCAGCAGCCAGACAGAAGGACAGCCCCAGCATTTT. Translated, it gives CASSQTEGQPQHF.

The chain employs TRBV5-4 and TRBJ2-2; TRBD1 is a possible D gene (6 bases). The CDR3 is made up of 16 amino acids. CDR1 SGHNT and CDR2 YYREEE come from the germline V gene (reference sequence). The ends were cut back, 3 bases at V and 6 bases at J, with 18 bases in the middle. CDR3 residues: CASSSGNRASPGELFF. The CDR3 region has the DNA TGTGCCAGCAGCTCGGGGAACAGGGCCAGCCCCGGGGAGCTGTTTTTT. Using reference TRBV5-4 and TRBJ2-2 for the parts outside the CDR3, the full variable domain is ETGVTQSPTHLIKTRGQQVTLRCSSQSGHNTVSWYQQALGQGPQFIFQYYREEENGRGNFPPRFSGLQFPNYSSELNVNALELDDSALYLCASSSGNRASPGELFFGEGSRLTVL.

The chain combines TRBV2 with TRBJ2-3; D remains ambiguous. Trimming took 5 bases from V and 0 from J, leaving 12 bases between them. In germline, CDR1 is SNHLY, CDR2 FYNNEI. The CDR3 is 15 amino acids. CDR3 DNA sequence: TGTGCCAGCAGTCGTGAGCTGACTAGCACAGATACGCAGTATTTT. This encodes CASSRELTSTDTQYF.

This clone was detected a few times. The DNA of the CDR3 is TGTGCCAGCAGGTGGGGAGATCAGCCCCAGCATTTT. It specifies CASRWGDQPQHF. This chain connects TRBV28 to TRBJ1-5; no firm D call. CDR3 length equals 12 residues. The V gene's germline CDR1 is MDHEN and CDR2 SYDVKM. The V and J ends lost 6 bases and 5 bases respectively, with 8 bases between them.

The rearrangement uses TRBV28 and TRBJ2-5; 7 bases map to TRBD1. Germline assignment: CDR1 MDHEN and CDR2 SYDVKM. The V and J ends lost 1 base and 5 bases, in that order; junction bases with no gene match: 7. The CDR3 totals 15 residues. The CDR3 here is CASSLFLGGRETQYF. The CDR3, as DNA: TGTGCCAGCAGTTTATTCCTAGGGGGCCGGGAGACCCAGTACTTC.

The chain couples TRBV7-9 to TRBJ2-1; weak D call: TRBD2 (7 bases). The V gene lost 5 bases and the J gene lost 0 bases, with 20 bases spanning the gap. The CDR3 has 18 residues. Germline V gene data show CDR1 as SEHNR and CDR2 as FQNEAQ (reference sequence). In DNA form, the CDR3 reads TGTGCCAGCAGCGATCCCCTGCGGGGGCCGAGCTCCTACAATGAGCAGTTCTTC. It codes for CASSDPLRGPSSYNEQFF.

The chain links TRBV3-1 (or the pseudogene TRBV3-2) to TRBJ2-7; 8 bases match TRBD1. Per the germline V gene, CDR1 is LGHDT and CDR2 is YNNKEL (reference sequence). J gave up 7 bases and V 0 bases, and 8 bases lay outside the gene matches. The CDR3 extends over 15 amino acids. The CDR3 sequence: CASSQDQGALDEQYF. The DNA for the CDR3 is TGTGCCAGCAGCCAAGATCAGGGGGCTTTAGATGAGCAGTACTTC.

This rearrangement joins TRBV7-2 to TRBJ2-7; 8 bases line up with TRBD1. The CDR3 loop spans 15 amino acids. CDR1 SGHTA and CDR2 FQGNSA come from the germline V gene. The J segment lost 1 base and the V segment lost 5 bases, leaving 7 bases of the junction unmatched. For the CDR3, the DNA is TGTGCCAGCAGCCTTTCCGGGACAGGATCCTACGAGCAGTACTTC. Translating gives CASSLSGTGSYEQYF.

The chain uses TRBV11-2 and TRBJ2-2; possibly TRBD2 for D (5 bases). CDR1 and CDR2 (germline): SGHAT, FQNNGV. Trimming removed 5 bases at V and 3 bases at J, with 13 bases between. This CDR3 has 15 amino acids. The DNA for the CDR3 is TGTGCCAGCAGCCCTCGGACTCCTTACACCGGGGAGCTGTTTTTT. Translation gives CASSPRTPYTGELFF.

The chain has TRBV6-5 and TRBJ2-7; D unclear. The CDR3 covers 15 residues. The germline V and J ends were trimmed by 8 bases and 2 bases, with 19 bases remaining between them. Looked up from germline, CDR1 is MNHEY and CDR2 is SVGAGI. CDR3 residues: CASGVGALGTYEQYF. CDR3 coding DNA: TGTGCCAGCGGCGTAGGAGCCTTAGGAACCTACGAGCAGTACTTC.

The V call is TRBV18, the J call TRBJ2-1; 8 positions match TRBD2. The V segment lost 3 bases and the J segment 7 bases; nucleotides outside the gene matches: 5. The CDR3 spans 14 residues. Germline values: CDR1 KGHSH, CDR2 LQKENI. The CDR3 DNA follows: TGTGCCAGCTCACCTCCAGCGGGAGAGAATGAGCAGTTCTTC. Protein sequence: CASSPPAGENEQFF.

The V gene is TRBV28, the J gene TRBJ1-2, with 9 bases identical to TRBD1. The CDR3 extends over 14 amino acids. Germline V gene sequence: CDR1 MDHEN, CDR2 SYDVKM. V lost 1 base and J lost 5; bases outside the gene matches: 2. CDR3 protein: CASSLSDRGYGYTF. CDR3 nucleotide sequence: TGTGCCAGCAGTTTATCGGACAGGGGATATGGCTACACCTTC.

J is TRBJ1-1 and V is TRBV5-1; D is unresolved. The CDR3 is 12 residues long. Germline lookup yields CDR1 SGHRS and CDR2 YFSETQ. Trimming took 4 bases from V and 6 from J, leaving 10 bases between them. CDR3 residues: CASSLPTAEAFF. In DNA form, the CDR3 reads TGCGCCAGCAGCCTCCCTACAGCTGAAGCTTTCTTT. The full variable domain, completed using reference TRBV5-1 and TRBJ1-1, is KAGVTQTPRYLIKTRGQQVTLSCSPISGHRSVSWYQQTPGQGLQFLFEYFSETQRNKGNFPGRFSGRQFSNSRSEMNVSTLELGDSALYLCASSLPTAEAFFGQGTRLTVV.

The rearrangement uses TRBV19 and TRBJ1-1; TRBD1 is a possible D gene (5 bases). The CDR3 sequence is 14 residues long. In germline, CDR1 is LNHDA, CDR2 SQIVND (reference sequence). Trimming pared 3 bases from V and 0 bases from J, leaving 8 bases between. The CDR3 here is CASSIGGVNTEAFF. CDR3 in DNA: TGTGCCAGTAGTATTGGGGGGGTGAACACTGAAGCTTTCTTT.